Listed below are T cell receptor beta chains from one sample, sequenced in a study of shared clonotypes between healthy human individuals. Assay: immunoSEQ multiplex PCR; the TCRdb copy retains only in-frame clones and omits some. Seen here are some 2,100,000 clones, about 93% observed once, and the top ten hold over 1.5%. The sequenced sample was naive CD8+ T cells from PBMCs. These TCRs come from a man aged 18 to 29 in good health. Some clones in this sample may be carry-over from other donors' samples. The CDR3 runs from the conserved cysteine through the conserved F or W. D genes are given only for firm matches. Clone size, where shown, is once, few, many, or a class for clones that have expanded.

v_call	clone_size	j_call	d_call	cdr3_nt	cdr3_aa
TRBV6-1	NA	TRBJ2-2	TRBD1	TGTGCCAGCAGGGGGGACAGGGTCTCAGCCGGGGAGCTGTTTTTT	CASRGDRVSAGELFF
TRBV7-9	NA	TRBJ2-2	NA	TGTGCCAGTGTCCTGAACCTGAACACCGGGGAGCTGTTTTTT	CASVLNLNTGELFF
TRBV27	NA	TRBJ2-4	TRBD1	TGTGCCAGCAGTAAAGGACAGGGTCTAGCCAAAAACATTCAGTACTTC	CASSKGQGLAKNIQYF
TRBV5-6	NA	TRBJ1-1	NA	TGTGCCAGCAGCCCCCAAAGGGACACTGAAGCTTTCTTT	CASSPQRDTEAFF
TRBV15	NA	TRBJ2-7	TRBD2	TGTGCCACCAGCCTCGGTGCGGGGGACGAGCAGTACTTC	CATSLGAGDEQYF
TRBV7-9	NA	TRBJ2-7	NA	TGTGCCAGGCGGACTACCCGAGATTACGAGCAGTACTTC	CARRTTRDYEQYF
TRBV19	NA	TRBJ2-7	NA	TGTGCCAGTAGTATAGGGCCGGCGAGTTTTGAGCAGTACTTC	CASSIGPASFEQYF
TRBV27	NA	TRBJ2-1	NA	TGTGCCAGCAGTTTGAGGGGGGGAGAGCAGTTCTTC	CASSLRGGEQFF
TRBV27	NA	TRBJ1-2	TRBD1	TGTGCCAGCGGTACTTTAGACAGGGCCTATGGCTACACCTTC	CASGTLDRAYGYTF
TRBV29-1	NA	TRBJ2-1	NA	TGCAGCGTCCCCCATCAGGACCGCATAGAGCAGTTCTTC	CSVPHQDRIEQFF
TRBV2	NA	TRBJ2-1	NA	TGTGCCAGCCACGATTTAGCTTCCAATGAGCAGTTCTTC	CASHDLASNEQFF
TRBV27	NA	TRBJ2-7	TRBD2	TGTGCCAGCAGTCCGGTAGCGGGAGGGCCTGCGGGCGAGCAGTACTTC	CASSPVAGGPAGEQYF
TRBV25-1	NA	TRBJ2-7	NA	TGTGCCAGCAGTGGCTCAGTTAATGCCGAGCAGTACTTC	CASSGSVNAEQYF
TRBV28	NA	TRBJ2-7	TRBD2	TGTGCCAGCTCCGGACTAGCGGAGTCCGGGGCCGAGCAGTACTTC	CASSGLAESGAEQYF
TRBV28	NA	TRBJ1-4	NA	TGTGCCAGCAGCCCCGACAGCTCTAATGAAAAACTGTTTTTT	CASSPDSSNEKLFF
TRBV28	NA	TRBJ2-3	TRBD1	TGTGCCAGCAGTGATCGCCGGGACAGGGGAAGAGATACGCAGTATTTT	CASSDRRDRGRDTQYF
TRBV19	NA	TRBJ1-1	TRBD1	TGTGCCAGTAGTATAAGGGGGCAGATGAACACTGAAGCTTTCTTT	CASSIRGQMNTEAFF
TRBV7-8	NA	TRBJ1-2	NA	TGTGCCAGCAGCTTAGAAGGGGGACTCAATATGGGCGGCTACACCTTC	CASSLEGGLNMGGYTF
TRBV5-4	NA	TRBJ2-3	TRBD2	TGTGCCAGCAGCTTGGGCGTATTACTAGCGGGAGGGATGGATACGCAGTATTTT	CASSLGVLLAGGMDTQYF
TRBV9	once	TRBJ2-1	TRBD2	TGTGCCAGCAGCGTTACGATAGCGGGAGGTCCCTACAATGAGCAGTTCTTC	CASSVTIAGGPYNEQFF
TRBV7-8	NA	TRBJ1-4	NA	TGTGCCAGCAGCAAAAGGGGCGCGGAGGGTGAAAAACTGTTTTTT	CASSKRGAEGEKLFF
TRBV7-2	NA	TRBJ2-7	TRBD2	TGTGCCAGCAGCTTAGGGGCTAGCGGGACCTACGAGCAGTACTTC	CASSLGASGTYEQYF
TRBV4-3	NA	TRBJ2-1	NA	TGCGCCAGCAGCTCTCAACTTTCCCCCGGGAATGAGCAGTTCTTC	CASSSQLSPGNEQFF
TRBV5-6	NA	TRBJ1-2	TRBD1	TGTGCCAGCAGCCCAGGACAGGGGTGGCATGGCTACACCTTC	CASSPGQGWHGYTF
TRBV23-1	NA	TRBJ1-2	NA	TGCGCCATCCGCCGGGGCCCCTATGGCTACACCTTC	CAIRRGPYGYTF
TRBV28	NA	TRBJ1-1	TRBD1	TGTGCCAGCAGCTCGACAGGGATCAACACTGAAGCTTTCTTT	CASSSTGINTEAFF
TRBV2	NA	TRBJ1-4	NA	TGTGCCAGCAGTGCTAAGGGGGGTCGAGAAAAACTGTTTTTT	CASSAKGGREKLFF
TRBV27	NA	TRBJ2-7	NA	TGTGCCAGCAGTTTAACGGGGGTGCTCTCCTACGAGCAGTACTTC	CASSLTGVLSYEQYF
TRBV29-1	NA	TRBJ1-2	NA	TGCAGCGTTGAAGCCCAGGGTGCGTGGGGCTATGGCTACACCTTC	CSVEAQGAWGYGYTF
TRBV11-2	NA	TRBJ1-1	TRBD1	TGTGCCAGCAGCCGCGGTCCCGGGACAGGGAACACTGAAGCTTTCTTT	CASSRGPGTGNTEAFF
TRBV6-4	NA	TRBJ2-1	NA	TGTGCCAGCAGTGACGAATGGACCTCTTACAATGAGCAGTTCTTC	CASSDEWTSYNEQFF
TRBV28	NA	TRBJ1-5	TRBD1	TGTGCCAGCAGTTCGGGACAGGGGGATCAGCCCCAGCATTTT	CASSSGQGDQPQHF
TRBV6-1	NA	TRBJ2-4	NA	TGTGCCAGCACCGAAAGTTGGAACATTCAGTACTTC	CASTESWNIQYF
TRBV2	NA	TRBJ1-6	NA	TGTGCCAGCAGTGATGTCTATAATTCACCCCTCCACTTT	CASSDVYNSPLHF
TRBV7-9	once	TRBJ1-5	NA	TGTGCCAGCAGCCCCGGGGGGACGCAGCCCCAGCATTTT	CASSPGGTQPQHF
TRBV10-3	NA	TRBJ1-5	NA	TGTGCCACCAAGCAGGTTTTAAATCAGCCCCAGCATTTT	CATKQVLNQPQHF
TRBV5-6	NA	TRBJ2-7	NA	TGTGCCAGCAGGCTACAGGGACGACCCTACGAGCAGTACTTC	CASRLQGRPYEQYF
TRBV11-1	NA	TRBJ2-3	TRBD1	TGTGCCAGCAGGCGTCGACAGGGGGATACGCAGTATTTT	CASRRRQGDTQYF
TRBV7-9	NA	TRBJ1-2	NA	TGTGCCAGCAGCCCCGGGACTGCAGGCGGCTATGGCTACACCTTC	CASSPGTAGGYGYTF
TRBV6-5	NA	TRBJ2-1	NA	TGTGCCAGCAGTTACACCAGCTCTGGTGGGCAGTTCTTC	CASSYTSSGGQFF
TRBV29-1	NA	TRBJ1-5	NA	TGCAGCGTATTTTCAGGGGTGGGTCAGCCCCAGCATTTT	CSVFSGVGQPQHF
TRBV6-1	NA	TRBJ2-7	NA	TGTGCCAGCAGACCCCAGGGACTCTACGAGCAGTACTTC	CASRPQGLYEQYF
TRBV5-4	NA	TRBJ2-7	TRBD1	TGTGCCAGCAGCTTCCGGGACAGGGACTACGAGCAGTACTTC	CASSFRDRDYEQYF
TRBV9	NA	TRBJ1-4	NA	TGTGCCAGCAGCTTCACAGGAGGGGTGGTGGATGAAAAACTGTTTTTT	CASSFTGGVVDEKLFF
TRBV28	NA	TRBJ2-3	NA	TGTGCCAGCAGTTTACCGATAAGCACAGATACGCAGTATTTT	CASSLPISTDTQYF
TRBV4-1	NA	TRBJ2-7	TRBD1	TGCGCCAGCAGCCAACCGACAGGGGTCGGTTACGAGCAGTACTTC	CASSQPTGVGYEQYF
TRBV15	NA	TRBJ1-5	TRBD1	TGTGCCACCAGCAGAGACAGGGGGAAAAATCAGCCCCAGCATTTT	CATSRDRGKNQPQHF
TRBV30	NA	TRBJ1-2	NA	TGTGCCTGCTCGCTTCGAGGAGCGAGGATGAATGGCTACACCTTC	CACSLRGARMNGYTF
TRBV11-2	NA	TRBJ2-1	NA	TGTGCCACCGAACCGGGTCCATATACCTACAATGAGCAGTTCTTC	CATEPGPYTYNEQFF
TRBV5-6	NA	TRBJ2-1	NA	TGTGCCAGCAGCCCTATAGGGGGGGGTGGCGAGCAGTTCTTC	CASSPIGGGGEQFF
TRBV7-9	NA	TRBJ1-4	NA	TGTGCCAGCAGCCCGAGGACTAATGAAAAACTGTTTTTT	CASSPRTNEKLFF
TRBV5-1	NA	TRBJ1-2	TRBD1	TGCGCCAGCAGCTTGGGGACAGGACATGGCTACACCTTC	CASSLGTGHGYTF
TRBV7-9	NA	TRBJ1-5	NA	TGTGCCAGCAGCTTAGAGGATAGCAATCAGCCCCAGCATTTT	CASSLEDSNQPQHF
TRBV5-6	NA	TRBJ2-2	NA	TGTGCCAGCAGCTTGGCGGAGTGGTGGAACGGGGAGCTGTTTTTT	CASSLAEWWNGELFF
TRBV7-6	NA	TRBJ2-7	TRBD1	TGTGCCAGCAGCTCCCGGGACAGGGCCTTTGAGCAGTACTTC	CASSSRDRAFEQYF
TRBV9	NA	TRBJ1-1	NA	TGTGCCAGCAGCGTGGCGGTCATGAACACTGAAGCTTTCTTT	CASSVAVMNTEAFF
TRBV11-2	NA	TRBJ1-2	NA	TGTGCCAGCAGCCCCAGCGAGGACACTTTCTATGGCTACACCTTC	CASSPSEDTFYGYTF
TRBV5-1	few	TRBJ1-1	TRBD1	TGCGCCAGCAGCTTCGGCAGGGCAGGGGGTGAAGCTTTCTTT	CASSFGRAGGEAFF
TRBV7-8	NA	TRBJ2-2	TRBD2	TGTGCCAGCAGCTCAAAGACTGGACTAGCGGGTAACACCGGGGAGCTGTTTTTT	CASSSKTGLAGNTGELFF